The 12 T cell receptor beta chains below were found in one sample sequenced in a study of shared clonotypes between healthy human individuals (dated by TCRdb to 2018 to 2020). Preparation of the library involved the immunoSEQ multiplex PCR assay. TCRdb obtained this table from immuneACCESS and retained in-frame rearrangements with V and J assigned. These tables miss some clones; where compared with another copy, unresolved V genes account for less than half of the shortfall, and the remainder is unexplained. A total of hundreds of thousands of clones appear in this sample, about 82% of them only once. Together, the top ten hold over 10% of the sample. The sequenced material came from PBMCs. These receptors all come from a woman in her 40s in good health. Some clones in this sample may be carry-over from other donors' samples.

Worth noting for this clone: It differs at one base from a far larger clone, so likely a read error. CDR3 loop: CASTPTVGQFF. The CDR3 region has the DNA TGTGCCAGCACCCCGACGGTTGGGCAGTTCTTC. The chain recombines TRBV2 with TRBJ2-1; unclear D gene. The CDR3 sequence is 11 residues long. V was clipped by 7 bases and J by 12 bases, with 13 bases between them. Germline V gene data show CDR1 as SNHLY and CDR2 as FYNNEI.

With respect to this clone: This likely traces to a read error, being one base from a far larger clone. The chain recombines TRBV5-7 with TRBJ1-1, with D possibly TRBD1 on 5 matching bases. TRBV5-7 is recorded as an ORF, its role being uncertain. The CDR3 runs 14 residues. In DNA form, the CDR3 reads TGTGCTAGCAGCCCTCGAGGGGCTTGGACTGAAGCTTTCTTT. This encodes CASSPRGAWTEAFF.

V and J are TRBV4-3 and TRBJ1-2; no definite D call. Deletions cut 0 bases from V and 4 bases from J, with 12 bases between. Germline CDR1 is LGHNA and CDR2 is YSLEER. The CDR3 sequence is 15 residues long. The CDR3 nucleotides read TGCGCCAGCAGCCAAGACGGGAGGACGGGCTATGGCTACACCTTC. Translated: CASSQDGRTGYGYTF.

DNA for the CDR3: TGTGCCAGTAGTCCCGGGACAGGGAGGACAGATACGCAGTATTTT. Its protein product is CASSPGTGRTDTQYF. The rearrangement uses TRBV19 and TRBJ2-3; 9 bases are shared with TRBD1. The CDR3 covers 15 residues. Germline values: CDR1 LNHDA, CDR2 SQIVND (reference sequence). With 5 bases clipped from V and 3 bases from J, the junction kept 6 bases outside the gene matches.

As for this clone: Given a much more abundant clone one base away, this may be a read error. The chain couples TRBV28 to TRBJ1-3, with TRBD1 identical over 8 bases. There are 15 residues in the CDR3. CDR1 is MDHEN, CDR2 SYDVKM, per germline. The DNA of the CDR3 is TGTGCCAGCAGTGACGGGACAGGACGTGGAGACACCATATATTTT. This codes for CASSDGTGRGDTIYF.

The rearrangement joins TRBV6-5 to TRBJ2-1; D not certain. Per germline, CDR1 MNHEY and CDR2 SVGAGI. Trimming left V 0 bases short and J 10 bases short, with 7 bases between. There are 12 residues in the CDR3. The DNA of the CDR3 is TGTGCCAGCAGTTACTCGATGAGAGAGCAGTTCTTC. Amino acids: CASSYSMREQFF.

J is TRBJ2-2 and V is TRBV19, with a weak D call TRBD2 (6 bases). Trimming removed 1 base at V and 0 bases at J, with 9 bases between. Germline V gene data show CDR1 as LNHDA and CDR2 as SQIVND (reference sequence). CDR3 size: 16 residues. Here the CDR3 reads CASSIVAEPNTGELFF. The CDR3 DNA reads as TGTGCCAGTAGTATAGTAGCGGAACCGAACACCGGGGAGCTGTTTTTT.

V usage is TRBV6-1 and J usage is TRBJ1-3, with TRBD1 matching over 10 bases. CDR3 length equals 15 residues. The V gene end was trimmed by 6 bases and the J gene end by 2 bases; junction bases not matched to a gene: 4. Germline CDR1 MNHNS, CDR2 SASEGT. The CDR3 reads CASRGGTGAGNTIYF. CDR3 nucleotide sequence: TGTGCCAGCAGAGGAGGGACAGGGGCTGGAAACACCATATATTTT.

The chain joins TRBV5-1 to TRBJ1-6, with D tentatively TRBD1 (6 bases). Germline CDR1 SGHRS, CDR2 YFSETQ. V dropped 0 bases and J dropped 7 bases, with 11 bases sitting between them. The CDR3 length is 15 residues. As DNA, the CDR3 is TGCGCCAGCAGCTTGGTACAGGGAGGGAATTCACCCCTCCACTTT. This translates into CASSLVQGGNSPLHF.

As DNA, the CDR3 is TGTGCCAGCTCAGTCAGGGCGGGCGAGCAGTACTTC. It codes for CASSVRAGEQYF. The genes are TRBV18 and TRBJ2-7; D may correspond to TRBD1 or TRBD2 (5 bases each). V lost 5 bases to trimming and J lost 6 bases, with 11 bases between them. The CDR3 is 12 amino acids. Germline lookup yields CDR1 KGHSH and CDR2 LQKENI.

The chain uses TRBV27 and TRBJ1-5; 9 nucleotides match TRBD1. V trimming: 9 bases; J trimming: 7 bases; junction bases outside the gene matches: 13. This CDR3 is built from 15 residues. Germline V gene data show CDR1 as MNHEY and CDR2 as SMNVEV (reference sequence). As DNA, the CDR3 is TGTGCCAGGTGGGGGGACAGGGAGGCAGGCCAGCCCCAGCATTTT. Protein: CARWGDREAGQPQHF.

J is TRBJ2-1 and V is TRBV6-4; 9 positions agree with TRBD2. This CDR3 region has 18 residues. Germline V gene data show CDR1 as MRHNA and CDR2 as SNTAGT. With V trimmed by 5 bases and J by 6 bases, 17 bases remained unmatched. The CDR3 protein is CASSTTLASAGGLNEQFF. The CDR3 DNA reads as TGTGCCAGCAGTACTACCCTAGCTTCGGCGGGAGGGCTCAATGAGCAGTTCTTC.